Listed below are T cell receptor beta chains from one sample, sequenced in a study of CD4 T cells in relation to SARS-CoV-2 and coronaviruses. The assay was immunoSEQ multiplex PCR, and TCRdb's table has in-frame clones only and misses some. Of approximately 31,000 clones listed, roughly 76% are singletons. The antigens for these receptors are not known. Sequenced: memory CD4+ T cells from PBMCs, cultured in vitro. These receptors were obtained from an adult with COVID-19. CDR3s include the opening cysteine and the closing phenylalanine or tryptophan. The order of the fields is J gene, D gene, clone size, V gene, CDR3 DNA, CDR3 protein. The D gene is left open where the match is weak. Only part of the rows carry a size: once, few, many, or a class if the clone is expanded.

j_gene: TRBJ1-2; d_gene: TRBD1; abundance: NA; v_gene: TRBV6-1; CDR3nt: TGTGCCAGCAGTGAAGTAGGGACAGGGGGAGGCTATGGCTACACCTTC; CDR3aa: CASSEVGTGGGYGYTF
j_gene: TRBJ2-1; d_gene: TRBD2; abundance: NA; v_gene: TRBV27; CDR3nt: TGTGCCAGCAGTTCGCTAGCGGGAGGGCCTGTCCCGTTCTTC; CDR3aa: CASSSLAGGPVPFF
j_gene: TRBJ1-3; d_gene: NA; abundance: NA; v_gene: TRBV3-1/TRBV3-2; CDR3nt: TGTGCCAGCAGCCAGCAGGGTTTTGGAAACACCATATATTTT; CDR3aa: CASSQQGFGNTIYF
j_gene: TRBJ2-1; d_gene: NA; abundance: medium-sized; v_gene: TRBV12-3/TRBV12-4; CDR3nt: TGTGCCAGCACTCCCAGCTCCTACAATGAGCAGTTCTTC; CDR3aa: CASTPSSYNEQFF
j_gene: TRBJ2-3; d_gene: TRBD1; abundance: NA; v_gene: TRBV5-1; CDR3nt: TGCGCCAGCAGCCGCGGACAGGGATTGGTGGGCACAGATACGCAGTATTTT; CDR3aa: CASSRGQGLVGTDTQYF
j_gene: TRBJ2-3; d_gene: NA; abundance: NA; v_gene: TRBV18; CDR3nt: TGTGCCAGCTCACCTGAAGGCACAGATACGCAGTATTTT; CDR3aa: CASSPEGTDTQYF
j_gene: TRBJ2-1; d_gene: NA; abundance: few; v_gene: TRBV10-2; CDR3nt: TGCGCCAGCAGATCAGACGGCAATGAGCAGTTCTTC; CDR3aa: CASRSDGNEQFF
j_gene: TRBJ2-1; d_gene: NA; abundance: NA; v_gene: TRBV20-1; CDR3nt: TGCAGTGCTAGTTGGTTCTGGCGGGATCGCCCCACGGAGCAGTTCTTC; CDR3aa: CSASWFWRDRPTEQFF
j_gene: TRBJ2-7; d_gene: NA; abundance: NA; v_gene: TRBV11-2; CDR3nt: TGTGCCAGCAGCCAATCAGATGGCAGTTACGAGCAGTACTTC; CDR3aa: CASSQSDGSYEQYF
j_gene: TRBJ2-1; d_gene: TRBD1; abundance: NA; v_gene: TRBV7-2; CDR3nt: TGTGCCAGCAGCTTAAGGACAGGGAGTTCCAATGAGCAGTTCTTC; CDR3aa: CASSLRTGSSNEQFF
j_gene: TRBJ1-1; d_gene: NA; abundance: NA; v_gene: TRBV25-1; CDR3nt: TGTGCCAGCAGTGAACTGTCCCTTGGAACCCCTGAAGCTTTCTTT; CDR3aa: CASSELSLGTPEAFF
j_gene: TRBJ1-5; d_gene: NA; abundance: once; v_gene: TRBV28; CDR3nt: TGTGCCAGCAGTCCTGACTCGGTCAATCAGCCCCAGCATTTT; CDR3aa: CASSPDSVNQPQHF
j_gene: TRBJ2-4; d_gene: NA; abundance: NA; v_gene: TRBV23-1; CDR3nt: TGCGCCAGCAGTCAAGAGGGGGGTTCCAAAAACATTCAGTACTTC; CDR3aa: CASSQEGGSKNIQYF
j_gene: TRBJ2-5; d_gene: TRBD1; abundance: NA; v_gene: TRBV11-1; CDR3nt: TGTGCCAGCAGCCCCGGGACAGGCCAAGAGACCCAGTACTTC; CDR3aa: CASSPGTGQETQYF
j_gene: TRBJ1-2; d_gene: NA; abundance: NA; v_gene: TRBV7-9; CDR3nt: TGTGCCAGCAGCTCCAGGGATAGGTTCGATGGCTACACCTTC; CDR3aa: CASSSRDRFDGYTF
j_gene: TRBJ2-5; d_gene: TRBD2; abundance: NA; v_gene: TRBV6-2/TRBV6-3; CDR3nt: TGTGCCAGCAGTTACGGGACTAGCGGAAGAATTTGGACCCAGTACTTC; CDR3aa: CASSYGTSGRIWTQYF
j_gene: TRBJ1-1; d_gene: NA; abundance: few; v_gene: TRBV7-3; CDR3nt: TGTGCCAGCAGCCGACAGGAGAACACTGAAGCTTTCTTT; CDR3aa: CASSRQENTEAFF
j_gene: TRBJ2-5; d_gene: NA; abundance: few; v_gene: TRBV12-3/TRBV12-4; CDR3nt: TGTGCCAGCAGTTTGGGAGAGACCCAGTACTTC; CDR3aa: CASSLGETQYF
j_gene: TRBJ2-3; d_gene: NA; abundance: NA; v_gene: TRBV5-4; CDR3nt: TGTGCCAGCAGAGAGGGGGGAAGAAGCACAGATACGCAGTATTTT; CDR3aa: CASREGGRSTDTQYF
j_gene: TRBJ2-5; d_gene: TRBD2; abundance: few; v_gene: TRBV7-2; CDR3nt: TGTGCCAGCAGCTTAGGACTAGCGGAGACCCAGTACTTC; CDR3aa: CASSLGLAETQYF
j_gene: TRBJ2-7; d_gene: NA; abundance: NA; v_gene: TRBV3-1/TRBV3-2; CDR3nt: TGTGCCAGCAGCCAAGGAGGTACACGCAACACCTACGAGCAGTACTTC; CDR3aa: CASSQGGTRNTYEQYF
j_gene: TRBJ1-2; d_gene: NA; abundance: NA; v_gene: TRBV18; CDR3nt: TGTGCCAGCTCACCACAGGCGAGGTTGGATGGCTACACCTTC; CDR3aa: CASSPQARLDGYTF
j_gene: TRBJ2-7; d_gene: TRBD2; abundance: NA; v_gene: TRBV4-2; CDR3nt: TGTGCCAGCAGCCAAGAAGGCAGCGGGAGTCGCGAGCAGTACTTC; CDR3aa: CASSQEGSGSREQYF
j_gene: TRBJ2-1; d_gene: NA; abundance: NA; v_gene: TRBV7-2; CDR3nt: TGTGCCAGCAGCTTATCCCTAACAATCAATGAGCAGTTCTTC; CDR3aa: CASSLSLTINEQFF
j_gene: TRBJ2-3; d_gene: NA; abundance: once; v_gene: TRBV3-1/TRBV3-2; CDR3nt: TGTGCCAGCAGCCAAGTGGGCGTTTGGGGAGATACGCAGTATTTT; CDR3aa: CASSQVGVWGDTQYF
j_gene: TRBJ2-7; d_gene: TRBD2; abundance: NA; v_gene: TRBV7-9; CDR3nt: TGTGCCAGCAGCTTAGATAGCGGGTCTTTCCAGCAGTACTTC; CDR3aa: CASSLDSGSFQQYF
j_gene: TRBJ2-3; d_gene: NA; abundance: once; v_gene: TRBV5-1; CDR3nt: TGCGCCAGCAGCTTGGGCGGGGCAGTTACGCAGTATTTT; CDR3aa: CASSLGGAVTQYF
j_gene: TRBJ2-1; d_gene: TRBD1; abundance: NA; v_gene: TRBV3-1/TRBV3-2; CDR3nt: TGTGCCAGCAGCCGACAGGGGGGGTTTGATGAGCAGTTCTTC; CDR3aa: CASSRQGGFDEQFF
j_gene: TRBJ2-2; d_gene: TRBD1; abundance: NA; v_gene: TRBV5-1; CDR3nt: TGCGCCAGCAGCCCTACACAGGGGGCCACCGGGGAGCTGTTTTTT; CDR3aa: CASSPTQGATGELFF
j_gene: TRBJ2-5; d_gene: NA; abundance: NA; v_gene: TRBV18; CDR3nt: TGTGCCAGCTCACCTAATCCCGGAGGGCAAGAGACCCAGTACTTC; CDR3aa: CASSPNPGGQETQYF
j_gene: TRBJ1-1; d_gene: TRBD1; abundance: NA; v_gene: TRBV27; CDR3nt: TGTGCCAGCAGTGCCCACAGGGGGCGCGTCACTGAAGCTTTCTTT; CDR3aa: CASSAHRGRVTEAFF
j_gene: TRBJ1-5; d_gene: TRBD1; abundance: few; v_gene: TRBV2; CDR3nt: TGTGCCAGTACGAGACAGGGTGAACAGCCCCAGCATTTT; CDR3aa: CASTRQGEQPQHF
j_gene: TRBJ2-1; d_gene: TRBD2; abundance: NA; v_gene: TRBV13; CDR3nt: TGTGCCAGCAGCGGGCAGGGTAGCGGGATCGGCTATCTTGAGCAGTTCTTC; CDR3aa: CASSGQGSGIGYLEQFF
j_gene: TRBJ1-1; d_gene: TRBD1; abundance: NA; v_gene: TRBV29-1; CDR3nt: TGCAGCGCCGAGCGGGACAGCGTAAACACTGAAGCTTTCTTT; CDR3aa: CSAERDSVNTEAFF
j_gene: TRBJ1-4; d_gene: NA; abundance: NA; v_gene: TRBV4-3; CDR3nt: TGCGCCAGCAGCCAAGAAAGCTATAACCGCGGAGGTAATGAAAAACTGTTTTTT; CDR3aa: CASSQESYNRGGNEKLFF
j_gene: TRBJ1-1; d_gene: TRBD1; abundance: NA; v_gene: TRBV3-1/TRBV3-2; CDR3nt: TGTGCCAGCAGCCAAGATAAAAGGGGGCTGGAAACTGAAGCTTTCTTT; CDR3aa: CASSQDKRGLETEAFF
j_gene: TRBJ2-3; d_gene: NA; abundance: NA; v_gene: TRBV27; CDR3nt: TGTGCCAGCAGTTTAGGGGACGGTCTCACAGATACGCAGTATTTT; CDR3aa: CASSLGDGLTDTQYF
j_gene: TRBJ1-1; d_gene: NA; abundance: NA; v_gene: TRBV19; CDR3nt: TGTGCCAGTAGTATCGCCGGGGCTCGAGCTTTCTTT; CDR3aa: CASSIAGARAFF
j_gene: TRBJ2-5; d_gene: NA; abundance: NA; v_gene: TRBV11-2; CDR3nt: TGTGCCAGCAGCTTCGACGTCCAAGAGACCCAGTACTTC; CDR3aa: CASSFDVQETQYF
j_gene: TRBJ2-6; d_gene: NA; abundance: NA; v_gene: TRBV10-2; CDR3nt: TGCGCCAGCAGTGACGAGGTAATGTCGGGAGGGGCCAACGTCCTGACTTTC; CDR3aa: CASSDEVMSGGANVLTF
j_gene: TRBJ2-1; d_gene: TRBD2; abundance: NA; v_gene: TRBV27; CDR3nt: TGTGCCTCGGCGGGGCTAGCGGGAAGATACAATGAGCAGTTCTTC; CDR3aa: CASAGLAGRYNEQFF
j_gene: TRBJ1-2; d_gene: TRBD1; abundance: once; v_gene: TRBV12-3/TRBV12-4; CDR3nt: TGTGCCAGCAGTCCACAGGGGGGTAGGGGCTACACCTTC; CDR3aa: CASSPQGGRGYTF
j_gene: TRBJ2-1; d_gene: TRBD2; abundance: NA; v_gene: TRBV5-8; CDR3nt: TGTGCCAGCAGCTCCGGCCCGGGACTAGCGGGTAATGAGCAGTTCTTC; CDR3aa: CASSSGPGLAGNEQFF
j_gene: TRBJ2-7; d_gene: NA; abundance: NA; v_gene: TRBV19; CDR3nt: TGTGCCAGTAGTATAAGTGGGGTAGGCACCTACGAGCAGTACTTC; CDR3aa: CASSISGVGTYEQYF
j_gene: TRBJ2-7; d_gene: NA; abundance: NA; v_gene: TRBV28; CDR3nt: TGTGCCAGCAGTTCCCAGACTAGTCCGCGCTCCTACGAGCAGTACTTC; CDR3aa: CASSSQTSPRSYEQYF
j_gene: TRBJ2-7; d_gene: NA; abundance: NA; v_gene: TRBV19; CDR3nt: TGTGCCAGTAGTATCGAAGGAAGCGAGCAGTACTTC; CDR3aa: CASSIEGSEQYF
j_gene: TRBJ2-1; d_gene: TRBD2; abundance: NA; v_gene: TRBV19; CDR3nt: TGTGCCAGTAGTATCGGCGGGAGGGCAAATGAGCAGTTCTTC; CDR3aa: CASSIGGRANEQFF
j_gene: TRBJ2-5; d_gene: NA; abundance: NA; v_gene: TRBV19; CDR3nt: TGTGCCAGTAGTAGGGAAGAGACCCAGTACTTC; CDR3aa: CASSREETQYF
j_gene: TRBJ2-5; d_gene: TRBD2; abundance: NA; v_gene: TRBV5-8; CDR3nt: TGTGCCAGCAGCTTTGGGGCCACCCCTAGCGGGACGGGAGAGACCCAGTACTTC; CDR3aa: CASSFGATPSGTGETQYF
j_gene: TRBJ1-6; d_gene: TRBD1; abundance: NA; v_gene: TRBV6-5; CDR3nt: TGTGCCAGCAGCCGGGGGGGACAGGGGAATTCACCCCTCCACTTT; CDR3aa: CASSRGGQGNSPLHF
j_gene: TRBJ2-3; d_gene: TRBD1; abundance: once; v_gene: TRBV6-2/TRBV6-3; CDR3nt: TGTGCCAGCAGCCAACCCTGGACAGGTTTTAACACAGATACGCAGTATTTT; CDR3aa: CASSQPWTGFNTDTQYF
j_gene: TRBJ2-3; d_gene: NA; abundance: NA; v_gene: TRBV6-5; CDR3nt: TGTGCCAGCACGTTAGGGGGTCCCACAGATACGCAGTATTTT; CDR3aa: CASTLGGPTDTQYF
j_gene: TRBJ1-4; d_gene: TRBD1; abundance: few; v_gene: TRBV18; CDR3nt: TGTGCCAGCTCACCGGACAGGGTAAATGAAAAACTGTTTTTT; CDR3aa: CASSPDRVNEKLFF
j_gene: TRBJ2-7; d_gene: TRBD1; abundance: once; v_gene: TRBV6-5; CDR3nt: TGTGCCAGCAGTTCTTCCGGCGGGACAGGTTATGGTGAGCAGTACTTC; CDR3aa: CASSSSGGTGYGEQYF